This T cell receptor beta chain was recovered during a study of T cell changes during pregnancy in multiple sclerosis. The germline CDR1 and CDR2 sequences are SGHNT and YYREEE (reference sequence). The V end was cut by 1 base, the J end by 4 bases, with 8 bases between. The length of the CDR3 is 14 residues. The table came from immunoSEQ multiplex PCR; TCRdb's copy has only in-frame clones and leaves some out. The table has tens of thousands of clones, 93% seen once. This clonotype was obtained from a female donor with multiple sclerosis, enrolled in a pregnancy study. The material was CD8+ T cells from peripheral blood mononuclear cells, obtained in the third trimester of pregnancy. V is TRBV5-4 and J is TRBJ2-2, with D uncertain. Here the CDR3 DNA reads TGTGCCAGCAGCTTGCGAACAGCCACCGGGGAGCTGTTTTTT. It translates to CASSLRTATGELFF.